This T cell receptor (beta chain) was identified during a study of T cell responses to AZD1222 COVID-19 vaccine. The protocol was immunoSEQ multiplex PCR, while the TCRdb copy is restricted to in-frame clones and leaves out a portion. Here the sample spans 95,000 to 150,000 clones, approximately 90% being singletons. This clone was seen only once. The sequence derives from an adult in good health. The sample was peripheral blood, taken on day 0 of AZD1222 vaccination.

CDR3: CASGLAGGPRDEQYF. The CDR3 nucleotides are TGCGCCAGCGGACTAGCGGGAGGGCCTAGGGACGAGCAGTACTTC. The rearrangement links TRBV10-2 to TRBJ2-7; 15 nucleotides match TRBD2. J lost 5 bases, V lost 8 bases, and 7 bases had no gene match. CDR3 length: 15 residues. Germline V gene lookup returns CDR1 WSHSY and CDR2 SAAADI.